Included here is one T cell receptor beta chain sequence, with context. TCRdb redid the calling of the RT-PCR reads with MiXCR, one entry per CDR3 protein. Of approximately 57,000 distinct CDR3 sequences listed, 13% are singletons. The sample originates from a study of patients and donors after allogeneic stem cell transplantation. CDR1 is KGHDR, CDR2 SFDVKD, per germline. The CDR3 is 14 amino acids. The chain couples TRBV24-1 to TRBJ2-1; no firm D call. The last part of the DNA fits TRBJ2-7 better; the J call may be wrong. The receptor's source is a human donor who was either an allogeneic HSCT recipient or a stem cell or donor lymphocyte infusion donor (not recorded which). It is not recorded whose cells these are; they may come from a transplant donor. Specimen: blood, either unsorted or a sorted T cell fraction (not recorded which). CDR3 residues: CATSDLQRYNEQYF. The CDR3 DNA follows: TGTGCCACCAGTGATTTGCAAAGGTACAATGAGCAGTACTTC.